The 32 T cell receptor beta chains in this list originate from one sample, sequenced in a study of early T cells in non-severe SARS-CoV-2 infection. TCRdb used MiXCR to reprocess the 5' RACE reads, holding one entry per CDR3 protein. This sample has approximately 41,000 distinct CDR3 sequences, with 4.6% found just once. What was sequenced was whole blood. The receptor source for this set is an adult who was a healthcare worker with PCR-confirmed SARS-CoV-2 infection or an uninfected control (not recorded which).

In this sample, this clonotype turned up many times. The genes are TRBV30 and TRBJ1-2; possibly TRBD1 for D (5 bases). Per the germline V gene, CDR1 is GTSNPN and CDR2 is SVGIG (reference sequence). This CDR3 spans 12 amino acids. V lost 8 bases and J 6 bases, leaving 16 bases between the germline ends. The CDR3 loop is CAGRPGADGYTF. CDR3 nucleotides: TGTGCCGGAAGGCCCGGGGCGGATGGCTACACCTTC.

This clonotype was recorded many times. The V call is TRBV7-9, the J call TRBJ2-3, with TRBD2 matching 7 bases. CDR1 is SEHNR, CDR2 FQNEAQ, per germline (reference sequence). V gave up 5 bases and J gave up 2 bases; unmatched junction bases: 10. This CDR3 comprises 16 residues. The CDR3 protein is CASSLLTSKDTDTQYF. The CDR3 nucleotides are TGTGCCAGCAGCCTACTGACTAGCAAGGACACAGATACGCAGTATTTT. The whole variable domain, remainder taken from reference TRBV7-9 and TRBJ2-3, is DTGVSQNPRHKITKRGQNVTFRCDPISEHNRLYWYRQTLGQGPEFLTYFQNEAQLEKSRLLSDRFSAERPKGSFSTLEIQRTEQGDSAMYLCASSLLTSKDTDTQYFGPGTRLTVL.

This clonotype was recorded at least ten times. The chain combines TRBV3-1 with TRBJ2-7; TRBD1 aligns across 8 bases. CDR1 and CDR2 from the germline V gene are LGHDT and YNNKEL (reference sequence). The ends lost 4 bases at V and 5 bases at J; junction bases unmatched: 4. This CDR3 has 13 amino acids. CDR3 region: CASSRADRDEQYF. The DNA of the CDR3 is TGTGCCAGCAGCCGCGCGGACAGGGACGAGCAGTACTTC.

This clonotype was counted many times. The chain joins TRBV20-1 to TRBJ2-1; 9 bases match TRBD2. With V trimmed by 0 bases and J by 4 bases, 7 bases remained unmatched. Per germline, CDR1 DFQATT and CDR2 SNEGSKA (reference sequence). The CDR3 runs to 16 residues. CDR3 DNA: TGCAGTGCTAGAGATTGGGCTAGCGGGGTTTACAATGAGCAGTTCTTC. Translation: CSARDWASGVYNEQFF.

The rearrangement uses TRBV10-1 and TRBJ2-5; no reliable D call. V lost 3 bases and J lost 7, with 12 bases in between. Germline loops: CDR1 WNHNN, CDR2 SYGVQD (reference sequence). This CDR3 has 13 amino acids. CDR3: CASSEGVPGTQYF. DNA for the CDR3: TGCGCCAGCAGTGAAGGAGTCCCAGGGACCCAGTACTTC.

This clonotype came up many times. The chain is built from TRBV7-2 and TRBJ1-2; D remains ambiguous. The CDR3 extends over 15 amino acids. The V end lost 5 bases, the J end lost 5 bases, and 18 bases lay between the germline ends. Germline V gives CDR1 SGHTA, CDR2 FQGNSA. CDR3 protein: CASSPLAQGPYGYTF. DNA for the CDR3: TGTGCCAGCAGCCCACTGGCGCAAGGGCCATATGGCTACACCTTC. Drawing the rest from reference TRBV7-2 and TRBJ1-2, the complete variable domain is GAGVSQSPSNKVTEKGKDVELRCDPISGHTALYWYRQSLGQGLEFLIYFQGNSAPDKSGLPSDRFSAERTGGSVSTLTIQRTQQEDSAVYLCASSPLAQGPYGYTFGSGTRLTVV.

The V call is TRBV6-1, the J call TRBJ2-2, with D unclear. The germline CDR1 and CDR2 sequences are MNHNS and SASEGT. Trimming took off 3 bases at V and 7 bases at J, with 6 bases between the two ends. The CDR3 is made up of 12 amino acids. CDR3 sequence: CASSDYGGELFF. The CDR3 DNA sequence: TGTGCCAGCAGTGATTATGGCGGGGAGCTGTTTTTT.

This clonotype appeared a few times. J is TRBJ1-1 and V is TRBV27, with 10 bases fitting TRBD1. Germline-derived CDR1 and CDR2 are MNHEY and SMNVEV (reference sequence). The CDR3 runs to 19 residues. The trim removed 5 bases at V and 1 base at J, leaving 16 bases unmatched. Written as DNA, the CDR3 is TGTGCCAGCAGTACCTACCCCCTGACAGGGGGCCAGAGGAACACTGAAGCTTTCTTT. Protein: CASSTYPLTGGQRNTEAFF.

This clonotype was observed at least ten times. CDR3 amino acids: CASSLIEEGAGNTIYF. Written as DNA, the CDR3 is TGTGCCAGCAGCTTAATTGAGGAAGGCGCTGGAAACACCATATATTTT. The V and J genes are TRBV7-3 and TRBJ1-3; D is unclear. CDR1 SGHTA and CDR2 FQGTGA come from the germline V gene. V was trimmed by 1 base and J by 2 bases, leaving 12 bases between them. CDR3 length equals 16 residues.

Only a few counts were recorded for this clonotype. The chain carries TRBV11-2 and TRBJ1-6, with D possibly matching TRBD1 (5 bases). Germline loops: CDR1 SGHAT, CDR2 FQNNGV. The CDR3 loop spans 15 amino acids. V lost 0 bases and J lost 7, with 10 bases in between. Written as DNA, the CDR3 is TGTGCCAGCAGCTTAGAGACGGGGCGGAATTCACCCCTCCACTTT. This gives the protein CASSLETGRNSPLHF.

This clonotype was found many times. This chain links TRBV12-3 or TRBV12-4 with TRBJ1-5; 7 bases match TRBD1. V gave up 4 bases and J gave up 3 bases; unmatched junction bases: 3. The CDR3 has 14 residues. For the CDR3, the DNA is TGTGCCAGCAGTTCCGACAGGGTCAATCAGCCCCAGCATTTT. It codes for CASSSDRVNQPQHF.

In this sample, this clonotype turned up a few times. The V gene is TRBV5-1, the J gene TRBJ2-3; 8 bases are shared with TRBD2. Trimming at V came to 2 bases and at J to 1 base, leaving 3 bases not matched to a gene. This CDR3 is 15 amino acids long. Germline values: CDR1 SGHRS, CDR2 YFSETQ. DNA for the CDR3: TGCGCCAGCAGCTTTGGCGGGGGGCGCACAGATACGCAGTATTTT. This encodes CASSFGGGRTDTQYF.

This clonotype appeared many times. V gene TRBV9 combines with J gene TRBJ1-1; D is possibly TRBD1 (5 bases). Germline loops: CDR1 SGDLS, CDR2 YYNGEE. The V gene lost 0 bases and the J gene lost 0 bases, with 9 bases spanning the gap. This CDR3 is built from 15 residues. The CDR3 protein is CASSVGNRMNTEAFF. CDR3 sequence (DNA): TGTGCCAGCAGCGTAGGAAACAGGATGAACACTGAAGCTTTCTTT.

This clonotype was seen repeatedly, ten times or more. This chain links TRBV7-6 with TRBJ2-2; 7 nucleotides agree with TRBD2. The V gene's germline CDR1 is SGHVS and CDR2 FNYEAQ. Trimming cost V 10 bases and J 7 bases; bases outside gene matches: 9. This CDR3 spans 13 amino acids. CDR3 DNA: TGTGCCACACGACTAGCAAGGGACGGGGAGCTGTTTTTT. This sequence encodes CATRLARDGELFF. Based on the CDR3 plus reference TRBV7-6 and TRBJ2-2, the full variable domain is GAGVSQSPRYKVTKRGQDVALRCDPISGHVSLYWYRQALGQGPEFLTYFNYEAQQDKSGLPNDRFSAERPEGSISTLTIQRTEQRDSAMYRCATRLARDGELFFGEGSRLTVL.

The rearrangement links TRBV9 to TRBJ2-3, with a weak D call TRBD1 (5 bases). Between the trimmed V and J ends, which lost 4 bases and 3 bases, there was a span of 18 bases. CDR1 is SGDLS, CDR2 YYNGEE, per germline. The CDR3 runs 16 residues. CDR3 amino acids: CASSPQRGRGTDTQYF. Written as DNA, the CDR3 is TGTGCCAGCAGCCCCCAAAGGGGCCGTGGAACAGATACGCAGTATTTT. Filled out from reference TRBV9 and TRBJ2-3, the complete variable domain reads DSGVTQTPKHLITATGQRVTLRCSPRSGDLSVYWYQQSLDQGLQFLIQYYNGEERAKGNILERFSAQQFPDLHSELNLSSLELGDSALYFCASSPQRGRGTDTQYFGPGTRLTVL.

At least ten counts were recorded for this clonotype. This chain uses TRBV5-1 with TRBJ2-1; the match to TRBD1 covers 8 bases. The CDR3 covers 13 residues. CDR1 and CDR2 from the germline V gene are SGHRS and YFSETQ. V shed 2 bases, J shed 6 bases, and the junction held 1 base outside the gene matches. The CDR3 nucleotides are TGCGCCAGCAGCTTCGGACAGGGCAATGAGCAGTTCTTC. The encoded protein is CASSFGQGNEQFF.

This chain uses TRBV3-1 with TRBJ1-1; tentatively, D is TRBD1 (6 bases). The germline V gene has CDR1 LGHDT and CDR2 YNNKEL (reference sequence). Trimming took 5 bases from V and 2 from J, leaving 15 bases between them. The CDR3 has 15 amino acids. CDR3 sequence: CASSRQDGANTEAFF. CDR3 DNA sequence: TGTGCCAGCAGCAGACAGGACGGGGCTAACACTGAAGCTTTCTTT.

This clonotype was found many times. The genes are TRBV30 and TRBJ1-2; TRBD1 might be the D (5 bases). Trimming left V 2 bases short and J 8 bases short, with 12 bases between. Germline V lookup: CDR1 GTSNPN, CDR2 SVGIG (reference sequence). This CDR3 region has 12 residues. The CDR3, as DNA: TGTGCCTGGAGTTCGGGCAGGGCAGGCTACACCTTC. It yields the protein CAWSSGRAGYTF.

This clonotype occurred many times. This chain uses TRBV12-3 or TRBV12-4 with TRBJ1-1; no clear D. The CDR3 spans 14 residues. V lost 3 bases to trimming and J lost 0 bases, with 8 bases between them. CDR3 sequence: CASSFGPLNTEAFF. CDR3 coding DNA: TGTGCCAGCAGTTTCGGGCCTCTGAACACTGAAGCTTTCTTT.

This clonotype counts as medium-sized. This CDR3 reads CASMPRYDRGSGGPLSYNEQFF. CDR3 in DNA: TGTGCCAGTATGCCGCGTTACGACAGGGGTAGCGGGGGGCCCCTCTCCTACAATGAGCAGTTCTTC. The chain employs TRBV19 and TRBJ2-1; 10 positions match TRBD2. Germline V CDR1 and CDR2: LNHDA, SQIVND (reference sequence). The CDR3 has 22 residues. V lost 7 bases and J lost 0; bases outside the gene matches: 24.

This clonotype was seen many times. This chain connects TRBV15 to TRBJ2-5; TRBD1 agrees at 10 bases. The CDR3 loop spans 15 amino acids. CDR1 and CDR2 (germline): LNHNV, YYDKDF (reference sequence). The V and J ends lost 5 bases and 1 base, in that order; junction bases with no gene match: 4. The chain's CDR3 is CATSPRDRGQETQYF. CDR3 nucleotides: TGTGCCACCAGCCCCCGGGACAGGGGCCAAGAGACCCAGTACTTC.

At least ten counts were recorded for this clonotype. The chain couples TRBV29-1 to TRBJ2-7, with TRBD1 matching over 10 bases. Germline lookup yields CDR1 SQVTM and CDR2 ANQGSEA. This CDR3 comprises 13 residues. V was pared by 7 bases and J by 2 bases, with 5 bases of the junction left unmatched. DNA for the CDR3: TGCAGCGCTTGGACAGGGGGGCCCTACGAGCAGTACTTC. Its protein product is CSAWTGGPYEQYF.

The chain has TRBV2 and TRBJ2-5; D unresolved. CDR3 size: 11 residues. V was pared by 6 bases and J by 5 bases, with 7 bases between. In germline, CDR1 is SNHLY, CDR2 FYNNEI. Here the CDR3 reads CASRARETQYF. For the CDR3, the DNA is TGTGCCAGCAGAGCGCGGGAGACCCAGTACTTC. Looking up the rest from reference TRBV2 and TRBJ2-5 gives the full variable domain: EPEVTQTPSHQVTQMGQEVILRCVPISNHLYFYWYRQILGQKVEFLVSFYNNEISEKSEIFDDQFSVERPDGSNFTLKIRSTKLEDSAMYFCASRARETQYFGPGTRLLVL.

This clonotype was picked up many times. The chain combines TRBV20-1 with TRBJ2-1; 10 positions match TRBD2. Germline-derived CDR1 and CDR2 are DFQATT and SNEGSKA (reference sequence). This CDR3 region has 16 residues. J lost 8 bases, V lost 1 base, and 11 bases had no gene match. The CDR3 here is CSARGPSGGVGDEQFF. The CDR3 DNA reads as TGCAGTGCTAGAGGCCCCAGCGGGGGGGTAGGCGATGAGCAGTTCTTC.

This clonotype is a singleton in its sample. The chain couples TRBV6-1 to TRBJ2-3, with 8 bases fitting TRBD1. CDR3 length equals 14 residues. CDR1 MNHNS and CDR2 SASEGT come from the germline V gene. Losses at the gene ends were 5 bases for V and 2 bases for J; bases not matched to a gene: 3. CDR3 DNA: TGTGCCAGCAGTCCCAGGGGGCCCACAGATACGCAGTATTTT. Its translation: CASSPRGPTDTQYF.

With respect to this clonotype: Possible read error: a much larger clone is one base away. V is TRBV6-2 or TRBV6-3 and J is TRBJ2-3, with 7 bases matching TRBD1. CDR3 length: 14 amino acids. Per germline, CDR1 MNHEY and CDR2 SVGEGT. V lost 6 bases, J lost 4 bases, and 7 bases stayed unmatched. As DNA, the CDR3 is TGTGCCAGCAGGAACAGGGGCTTCTCAGATACGCAGTATTTT. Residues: CASRNRGFSDTQYF.

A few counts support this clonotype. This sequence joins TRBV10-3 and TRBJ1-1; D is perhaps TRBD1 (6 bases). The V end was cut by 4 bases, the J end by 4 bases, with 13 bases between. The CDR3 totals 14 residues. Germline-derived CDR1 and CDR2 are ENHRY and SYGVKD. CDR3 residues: CAISVGGLGTEAFF. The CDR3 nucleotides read TGTGCCATCAGTGTAGGGGGTCTAGGCACTGAAGCTTTCTTT.

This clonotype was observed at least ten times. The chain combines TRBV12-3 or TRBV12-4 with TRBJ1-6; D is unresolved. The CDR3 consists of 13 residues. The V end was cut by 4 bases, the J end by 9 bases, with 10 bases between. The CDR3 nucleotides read TGTGCCAGCAGTTCCGCTAAGGGTTCACCCCTCCACTTT. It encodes CASSSAKGSPLHF.

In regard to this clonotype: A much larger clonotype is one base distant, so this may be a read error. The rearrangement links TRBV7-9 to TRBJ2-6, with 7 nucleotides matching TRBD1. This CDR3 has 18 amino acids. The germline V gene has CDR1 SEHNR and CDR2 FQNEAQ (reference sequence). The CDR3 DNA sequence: TGTGTCAGCAGCCGTTCGACAGGGAGCTACTCTGGGGCCAACGTCCTGACTTTC. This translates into CVSSRSTGSYSGANVLTF.

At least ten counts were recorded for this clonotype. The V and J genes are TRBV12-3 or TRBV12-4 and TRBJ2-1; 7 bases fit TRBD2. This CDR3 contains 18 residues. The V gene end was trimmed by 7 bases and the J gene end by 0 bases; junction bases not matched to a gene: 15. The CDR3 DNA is TGTGCCAGCACCCCTGAGCGGGGACTATTCCTCTCCTACAATGAGCAGTTCTTC. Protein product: CASTPERGLFLSYNEQFF.

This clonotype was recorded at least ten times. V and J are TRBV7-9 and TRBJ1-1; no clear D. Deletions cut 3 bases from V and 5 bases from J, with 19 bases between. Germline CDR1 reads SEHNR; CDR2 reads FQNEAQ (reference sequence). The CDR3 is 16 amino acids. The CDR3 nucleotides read TGTGCCAGCAGCTTCGAGGGTGGGGTCCCGGCAACTGAAGCTTTCTTT. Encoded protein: CASSFEGGVPATEAFF. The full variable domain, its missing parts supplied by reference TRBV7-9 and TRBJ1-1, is DTGVSQNPRHKITKRGQNVTFRCDPISEHNRLYWYRQTLGQGPEFLTYFQNEAQLEKSRLLSDRFSAERPKGSFSTLEIQRTEQGDSAMYLCASSFEGGVPATEAFFGQGTRLTVV.

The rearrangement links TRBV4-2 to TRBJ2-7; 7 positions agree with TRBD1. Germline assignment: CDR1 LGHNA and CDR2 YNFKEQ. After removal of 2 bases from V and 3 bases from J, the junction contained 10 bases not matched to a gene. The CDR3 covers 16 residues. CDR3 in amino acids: CASSQITGVAGYEQYF. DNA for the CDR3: TGTGCCAGCAGCCAAATCACAGGGGTAGCAGGCTACGAGCAGTACTTC.